The following is a T cell receptor (beta chain) sequence with its context. Trimming pared 1 base from V and 11 bases from J, leaving 5 bases between. The CDR3 is 10 residues long. The data were produced by immunoSEQ multiplex PCR, yet TCRdb's version contains in-frame clones alone and is incomplete. Seen here are about 130,000 clones, 80% to 90% observed once, and the top ten hold over 8.5%. The data are from a study of cytomegalovirus exposure and HLA in healthy donors. The sequence derives from a woman under 30 in good health and CMV-seropositive. The material sequenced was PBMCs. This sequence joins TRBV23-1 and TRBJ1-1; D call uncertain. TRBV23-1 is an open reading frame, and its role is uncertain. The CDR3 DNA is TGCGCCAGCAGTCAATTGCGGGCTTTCTTT. This sequence encodes CASSQLRAFF.